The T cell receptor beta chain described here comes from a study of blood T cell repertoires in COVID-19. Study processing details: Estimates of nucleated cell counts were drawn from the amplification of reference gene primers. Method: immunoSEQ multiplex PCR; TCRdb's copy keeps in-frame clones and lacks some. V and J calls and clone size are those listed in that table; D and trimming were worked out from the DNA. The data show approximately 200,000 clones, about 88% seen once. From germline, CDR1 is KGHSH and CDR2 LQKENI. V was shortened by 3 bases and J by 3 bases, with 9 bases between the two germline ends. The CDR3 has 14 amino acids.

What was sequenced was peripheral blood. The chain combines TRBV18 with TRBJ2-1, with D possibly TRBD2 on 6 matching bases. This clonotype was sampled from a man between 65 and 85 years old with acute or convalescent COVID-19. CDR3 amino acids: CASSPPGVYNEQFF. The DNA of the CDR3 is TGTGCCAGCTCACCCCCGGGGGTCTACAATGAGCAGTTCTTC.